Given below is one T cell receptor (beta chain) in context. The source of the sample is a study of blood T cell repertoires in COVID-19. Study details: COVID-19 samples collected from the United States, Italy and Spain covered acute and convalescent phases. Sources were T cells, B-cell-depleted T cells, or PBMCs; the material itself was cDNA or gDNA.

CDR1 is MGHRA, CDR2 YSYEKL, per germline. The CDR3 runs 17 residues. The J segment lost 4 bases and the V segment lost 1 base, leaving 5 bases of the junction unmatched. Study processing details: Quantification of nucleated cells was approximated via reference gene primer amplification. Generated by immunoSEQ multiplex PCR, the TCRdb table keeps only in-frame clones and is missing some. V and J calls and clone size follow that table, whereas D and trimming were derived from the DNA. Of about 250,000 clones detected, about 91% appear once; the ten largest clones hold roughly 4.5%. The receptor was isolated from a woman in her thirties or forties who had recovered from COVID-19. Material for sequencing was peripheral blood. This chain links TRBV4-1 with TRBJ2-2; TRBD2 matches at 11 bases. CDR3 in DNA: TGCGCCAGCAGCCAAGTGCCGGGACTAGCGGCCACCGGGGAGCTGTTTTTT. Protein: CASSQVPGLAATGELFF.